These 12 T cell receptor beta chains were all obtained from the same sample, sequenced in a study of blood T cell repertoires in COVID-19. Data came from immunoSEQ multiplex PCR; TCRdb stores just in-frame clones and leaves some out. The data contain 250,000 to 300,000 clones, around 83% of them seen just once; the ten biggest clones take up 5%. The sequenced sample consisted of PBMCs or T cells enriched from blood (not recorded which). These receptors were collected from a middle-aged man who had been exposed to COVID-19.

This clone was seen a handful of times. The gene calls are TRBV30 and TRBJ1-6; TRBD1 might be the D (5 bases). This CDR3 is built from 14 residues. CDR1 and CDR2 from the germline V gene are GTSNPN and SVGIG (reference sequence). Trimming removed 4 bases from V and 6 bases from J, with 13 bases in between. This CDR3 reads CAWTRALFNSPLHF. In DNA form, the CDR3 reads TGTGCCTGGACCAGGGCACTGTTTAATTCACCCCTCCACTTT.

This chain connects TRBV19 to TRBJ1-2; no definite D call. V was trimmed by 6 bases and J by 8 bases, leaving 31 bases between them. The CDR3 length is 18 residues. From germline, CDR1 is LNHDA and CDR2 SQIVND (reference sequence). The CDR3 region is CASSESDPASPVRGGYTF. The CDR3 DNA reads TGTGCCAGTAGCGAAAGCGACCCTGCGTCGCCAGTCAGAGGCGGCTACACCTTC.

This clone was detected once. The CDR3 loop reads CASSTQGAVNSPLHF. CDR3 bases: TGTGCCAGCAGCACCCAGGGGGCCGTTAATTCACCCCTCCACTTT. The rearrangement joins TRBV6-5 to TRBJ1-6; 8 bases fit TRBD1. The CDR3 spans 15 residues. CDR1 MNHEY and CDR2 SVGAGI come from the germline V gene. V lost 6 bases, J lost 6 bases, and 7 bases stayed unmatched.

The chain joins TRBV4-2 to TRBJ2-7; the match to TRBD2 covers 13 bases. Germline-derived CDR1 and CDR2 are LGHNA and YNFKEQ. The CDR3 contains 16 residues. V was pared by 0 bases and J by 6 bases, with 5 bases of the junction left unmatched. The CDR3 sequence is CASSQDLGLAGVEQYF. The DNA for the CDR3 is TGTGCCAGCAGCCAAGATCTCGGACTAGCGGGAGTCGAGCAGTACTTC.

The V call is TRBV24-1, the J call TRBJ2-2; tentatively, D is TRBD2 (6 bases). V was trimmed by 7 bases and J by 3 bases, leaving 11 bases between them. The germline V gene has CDR1 KGHDR and CDR2 SFDVKD. CDR3 size: 14 residues. The CDR3 loop is CATRAEGYTGELFF. As DNA, the CDR3 is TGTGCCACCAGGGCGGAGGGGTACACCGGGGAGCTGTTTTTT.

The chain carries TRBV30 and TRBJ2-7; weak D call: TRBD1 (6 bases). V was trimmed by 8 bases and J by 4 bases, leaving 21 bases between them. This CDR3 comprises 14 residues. CDR1 and CDR2 (germline): GTSNPN, SVGIG (reference sequence). The CDR3, as DNA: TGTGCCACAACACAGGGCTCAAACCCTTACGAGCAGTACTTC. Translation: CATTQGSNPYEQYF. The whole variable domain, remainder taken from reference TRBV30 and TRBJ2-7, is SQTIHQWPATLVQPVGSPLSLECTVEGTSNPNLYWYRQAAGRGLQLLFYSVGIGQISSEVPQNLSASRPQDRQFILSSKKLLLSDSGFYLCATTQGSNPYEQYFGPGTRLTVT.

The J gene is TRBJ1-1, the V gene TRBV18, with a weak D call TRBD1 (6 bases). There are 14 residues in the CDR3. CDR1 KGHSH and CDR2 LQKENI come from the germline V gene. V was clipped by 4 bases and J by 1 base, with 10 bases between them. CDR3 nucleotides: TGTGCCAGCTCACGGGAACAGGGGAACACTGAAGCTTTCTTT. Translating gives CASSREQGNTEAFF.

The chain links TRBV30 to TRBJ1-3; D is unclear. This CDR3 comprises 14 residues. Trimming left V 1 base short and J 0 bases short, with 7 bases between. The germline V gene encodes CDR1 GTSNPN and CDR2 SVGIG (reference sequence). For the CDR3, the DNA is TGTGCCTGGAGTGGGGCGACCTCTGGAAACACCATATATTTT. Its protein product is CAWSGATSGNTIYF.

This chain uses TRBV18 with TRBJ1-5, with 10 bases that match TRBD1. CDR1 and CDR2 (germline): KGHSH, LQKENI. The CDR3 loop spans 14 amino acids. The V segment lost 3 bases and the J segment 10 bases; nucleotides outside the gene matches: 6. In DNA, the CDR3 is TGTGCCAGCTCACCCGGGACAGGGGCTCAACCCCAGCATTTT. This translates into CASSPGTGAQPQHF. Looking up the rest from reference TRBV18 and TRBJ1-5 gives the full variable domain: NAGVMQNPRHLVRRRGQEARLRCSPMKGHSHVYWYRQLPEEGLKFMVYLQKENIIDESGMPKERFSAEFPKEGPSILRIQQVVRGDSAAYFCASSPGTGAQPQHFGDGTRLSIL.

V is TRBV25-1 and J is TRBJ2-7, with a tentative D call TRBD2 (6 bases). The CDR3 is made up of 16 amino acids. V dropped 4 bases and J dropped 2 bases, with 18 bases sitting between them. Germline assignment: CDR1 MGHDK and CDR2 SYGVNS. Written as DNA, the CDR3 is TGTGCCAGCAGTGGCCCCGCGGGGCCGATTCCCTACGAGCAGTACTTC. Encoded protein: CASSGPAGPIPYEQYF.

This clone was seen a few times. V and J are TRBV7-8 and TRBJ1-1; no firm D call. The length of the CDR3 is 14 residues. The V end lost 5 bases, the J end lost 1 base, and 11 bases lay between the germline ends. CDR1 is SGHVS, CDR2 FQNEAQ, per germline. The CDR3 reads CASSPVLANTEAFF. CDR3 in DNA: TGTGCCAGCAGCCCAGTGCTGGCGAACACTGAAGCTTTCTTT.

The chain couples TRBV15 to TRBJ1-2; TRBD1 aligns across 8 bases. This CDR3 region has 17 residues. V dropped 0 bases and J dropped 2; count of bases not matched to a gene: 8. Germline loops: CDR1 LNHNV, CDR2 YYDKDF (reference sequence). The CDR3 coding sequence is TGTGCCACCAGCAGAGATCTCAGTTGGACAGGGAACTATGGCTACACCTTC. Its translation: CATSRDLSWTGNYGYTF.